These T cell receptor beta chains were read from a single sample in a study of blood T cell repertoires in COVID-19. Data came from immunoSEQ multiplex PCR; TCRdb stores just in-frame clones and leaves some out. The sample carries roughly 68,000 clones, 85% to 90% recorded once. Sequenced material: peripheral blood. Receptors were obtained from an elderly woman with active COVID-19. CDR3s include the opening cysteine and the closing phenylalanine or tryptophan. Fields, in order: CDR3 DNA, CDR3 protein, clone size, V gene, J gene, D gene. A D gene is named only where the DNA matches it firmly. Clone size is not always given. Where it is, it says once, few, many or a class for expanded clones.

cdr3_nt: TGTGCCAGCAGCTCTTCACAGGGGCCCATCCAAGAGACCCAGTACTTC; cdr3_aa: CASSSSQGPIQETQYF; clone_size: -; v_call: TRBV7-2; j_call: TRBJ2-5; d_call: TRBD1
cdr3_nt: TGTGCCAGCAGCCGACAGGGGTACGAGCAGTACTTC; cdr3_aa: CASSRQGYEQYF; clone_size: -; v_call: TRBV6-5; j_call: TRBJ2-7; d_call: TRBD1
cdr3_nt: TGTGCCATCAGTGAGTCGGGGGGAGTGGGGCAAGAGACCCAGTACTTC; cdr3_aa: CAISESGGVGQETQYF; clone_size: once; v_call: TRBV10-3; j_call: TRBJ2-5; d_call: -
cdr3_nt: TGTGCCAGCAGTTTATCAGGGGGTCGCGGAAACACCATATATTTT; cdr3_aa: CASSLSGGRGNTIYF; clone_size: -; v_call: TRBV28; j_call: TRBJ1-3; d_call: TRBD1
cdr3_nt: TGTGCCAGCAGCCAAGATATGACTAGCGGGAGGGCCAAAGATACGCAGTATTTT; cdr3_aa: CASSQDMTSGRAKDTQYF; clone_size: -; v_call: TRBV4-2; j_call: TRBJ2-3; d_call: TRBD2
cdr3_nt: TGTGCCAGCAGCGCCCAGTGGAACACTGAAGCTTTCTTT; cdr3_aa: CASSAQWNTEAFF; clone_size: -; v_call: TRBV7-8; j_call: TRBJ1-1; d_call: -
cdr3_nt: TGTGCCAGCAGCCGTACACATAATACGCAGTATTTT; cdr3_aa: CASSRTHNTQYF; clone_size: -; v_call: TRBV5-4; j_call: TRBJ2-3; d_call: -
cdr3_nt: TGTGCCAGCAGACAGGGGGTTAATTCACCCCTCCACTTT; cdr3_aa: CASRQGVNSPLHF; clone_size: -; v_call: TRBV6-4; j_call: TRBJ1-6; d_call: TRBD1
cdr3_nt: TGCGCCAGCAGCCAAGTCGGGGGTCTAATCGACGAGCAGTACTTC; cdr3_aa: CASSQVGGLIDEQYF; clone_size: -; v_call: TRBV4-1; j_call: TRBJ2-7; d_call: -
cdr3_nt: TGTGCCAGCAGTGAAGCAGTGAGGAGTCAGCCCCAGCATTTT; cdr3_aa: CASSEAVRSQPQHF; clone_size: -; v_call: TRBV2; j_call: TRBJ1-5; d_call: -
cdr3_nt: TGTGCCAGCAGTTACTTTGATCAGGTCCGGAACACTGAAGCTTTCTTT; cdr3_aa: CASSYFDQVRNTEAFF; clone_size: -; v_call: TRBV6-2/TRBV6-3; j_call: TRBJ1-1; d_call: -
cdr3_nt: TGTGCCAGCAGCTGGGGCAGGTCGGGGGATGAGCAGTTCTTC; cdr3_aa: CASSWGRSGDEQFF; clone_size: -; v_call: TRBV11-2; j_call: TRBJ2-1; d_call: -
cdr3_nt: TGCGCCAGCAGCCAAGGTTCTTGGAGCACTGAAGCTTTCTTT; cdr3_aa: CASSQGSWSTEAFF; clone_size: -; v_call: TRBV4-3; j_call: TRBJ1-1; d_call: -
cdr3_nt: TGTGCCAGCAGCTTAGGAATTGGAGGGGTTGGCTACACCTTC; cdr3_aa: CASSLGIGGVGYTF; clone_size: -; v_call: TRBV11-2; j_call: TRBJ1-2; d_call: -
cdr3_nt: TGCGCCAGCACTAGGGGGACACTCTCCCACGAGCAGTACTTC; cdr3_aa: CASTRGTLSHEQYF; clone_size: once; v_call: TRBV5-1; j_call: TRBJ2-7; d_call: -
cdr3_nt: TGTGCCAGCAGCCAAGCGACAACCAGGGGGTCAACGAACTTC; cdr3_aa: CASSQATTRGSTNF; clone_size: -; v_call: TRBV3-1/TRBV3-2; j_call: TRBJ2-7; d_call: TRBD1
cdr3_nt: TGTGCCACCTCATCCGGGAGGGCTGGGGCCAACGTCCTGACTTTC; cdr3_aa: CATSSGRAGANVLTF; clone_size: -; v_call: TRBV6-5; j_call: TRBJ2-6; d_call: TRBD2
cdr3_nt: TGTGCCAGCAGCGTAGCGGGGGGCGGGTACAATGAGCAGTTCTTC; cdr3_aa: CASSVAGGGYNEQFF; clone_size: -; v_call: TRBV9; j_call: TRBJ2-1; d_call: -
cdr3_nt: TGTGCCACCAGTGAAGGGGGAAGCGAGACCCAGTACTTC; cdr3_aa: CATSEGGSETQYF; clone_size: -; v_call: TRBV24-1; j_call: TRBJ2-5; d_call: -
cdr3_nt: TGCAGCGTTTCACTGGTAGATACGCAGTATTTT; cdr3_aa: CSVSLVDTQYF; clone_size: -; v_call: TRBV29-1; j_call: TRBJ2-3; d_call: -
cdr3_nt: TGTGCCAGCAGTGGCGGGGGATGGAACACTGAAGCTTTCTTT; cdr3_aa: CASSGGGWNTEAFF; clone_size: -; v_call: TRBV27; j_call: TRBJ1-1; d_call: -
cdr3_nt: TGCGCCAGCAGCTTAGGGCTGACTAGGACCACAGATACGCAGTATTTT; cdr3_aa: CASSLGLTRTTDTQYF; clone_size: once; v_call: TRBV5-1; j_call: TRBJ2-3; d_call: -
cdr3_nt: TGTGCCACCAGCAGAGATAGCGACGAAACCTACGAGCAGTACTTC; cdr3_aa: CATSRDSDETYEQYF; clone_size: -; v_call: TRBV15; j_call: TRBJ2-7; d_call: -
cdr3_nt: TGTGCCAGCAGTAAGCGGGGATCCAATGAGCAGTTCTTC; cdr3_aa: CASSKRGSNEQFF; clone_size: -; v_call: TRBV7-3; j_call: TRBJ2-1; d_call: TRBD2
cdr3_nt: TGTGCCAGCCGCACTCGGGAGGGCACAGATACGCAGTATTTT; cdr3_aa: CASRTREGTDTQYF; clone_size: -; v_call: TRBV7-8; j_call: TRBJ2-3; d_call: TRBD2
cdr3_nt: TGTGCCAGCAGCCTAACAACTAGCGGGAGAATCCATGAGCAGTTCTTC; cdr3_aa: CASSLTTSGRIHEQFF; clone_size: -; v_call: TRBV7-9; j_call: TRBJ2-1; d_call: TRBD2
cdr3_nt: TGTGCCATCAGTGCCCGACAGGGGGGCAACACCGGGGAGCTGTTTTTT; cdr3_aa: CAISARQGGNTGELFF; clone_size: once; v_call: TRBV10-3; j_call: TRBJ2-2; d_call: TRBD1